These T cell receptor beta chains were read from a single sample in a study of blood T cell repertoires in COVID-19. Only in-frame clones appear in the TCRdb table, and some are missing; sequencing was by immunoSEQ multiplex PCR. The data hold about 250,000 clones, with approximately 90% observed a single time. Sequencing input: PBMCs or T cells enriched from blood (not recorded which). The receptors were sampled from a woman aged 45-59 years who had recovered from COVID-19. CDR3s include the opening cysteine and the closing phenylalanine or tryptophan.

j_call: TRBJ2-5; v_call: TRBV6-6; cdr3_aa: CAGRGTSQETQYF
j_call: TRBJ2-3; v_call: TRBV7-6; cdr3_aa: CASSPQTGGNGGTQYF
j_call: TRBJ1-5; v_call: TRBV18; cdr3_aa: CASSSGGGQPQHF
j_call: TRBJ2-2; v_call: TRBV4-2; cdr3_aa: CASSRWTDQGTGELFF
j_call: TRBJ1-2; v_call: TRBV18; cdr3_aa: CASSPLDSSGGYTF
j_call: TRBJ2-1; v_call: TRBV7-2; cdr3_aa: CASSLQAGGPDEQFF
j_call: TRBJ1-2; v_call: TRBV6-5; cdr3_aa: CASSLGTFYGYTF
j_call: TRBJ1-1; v_call: TRBV1; cdr3_aa: CTSLTVLNTEAFF
j_call: TRBJ1-1; v_call: TRBV7-2; cdr3_aa: CASRERFPTEAFF
j_call: TRBJ1-5; v_call: TRBV19; cdr3_aa: CASSPGHHQPQHF
j_call: TRBJ2-1; v_call: TRBV18; cdr3_aa: CASSPIRQGADEQFF
j_call: TRBJ2-7; v_call: TRBV9; cdr3_aa: CASSVRGSSPYEQYF
j_call: TRBJ1-5; v_call: TRBV7-2; cdr3_aa: CASSFDRAQNQPQHF
j_call: TRBJ2-2; v_call: TRBV7-9; cdr3_aa: CASSSSVGGSGGELFF
j_call: TRBJ2-1; v_call: TRBV9; cdr3_aa: CASSAQTPGLAPNEQFF
j_call: TRBJ2-1; v_call: TRBV7-2; cdr3_aa: CASTRLVGEVNEQFF
j_call: TRBJ1-2; v_call: TRBV14; cdr3_aa: CASSQGKTENYGYTF
j_call: TRBJ2-7; v_call: TRBV5-4; cdr3_aa: CASSLPGTGFYEQYF
j_call: TRBJ1-1; v_call: TRBV4-1; cdr3_aa: CASSQDHGRGKEAFF
j_call: TRBJ1-4; v_call: TRBV27; cdr3_aa: CASRAPGQGASGEKLFF
j_call: TRBJ1-3; v_call: TRBV5-1; cdr3_aa: CASSLGLSGNTIYF
j_call: TRBJ2-7; v_call: TRBV4-3; cdr3_aa: CASSQGLAGEGRYEQYF
j_call: TRBJ1-1; v_call: TRBV5-6; cdr3_aa: CASRYGQNYMNTEAFF
j_call: TRBJ1-1; v_call: TRBV7-9; cdr3_aa: CASSTQGAGNTEAFF
j_call: TRBJ2-3; v_call: TRBV19; cdr3_aa: CASTQGRGYTDTQYF
j_call: TRBJ2-3; v_call: TRBV5-1; cdr3_aa: CASSLSGVVSSTDTQYF
j_call: TRBJ2-3; v_call: TRBV5-1; cdr3_aa: CASRREEADTQYF
j_call: TRBJ2-7; v_call: TRBV6-2/TRBV6-3; cdr3_aa: CASSSAGGPYEQYF
j_call: TRBJ2-2; v_call: TRBV6-2/TRBV6-3; cdr3_aa: CASSPGLKRTGELFF
j_call: TRBJ1-5; v_call: TRBV4-1; cdr3_aa: CASSPSGTGLNQPQHF
j_call: TRBJ1-1; v_call: TRBV7-3; cdr3_aa: CASSPGIFNTEAFF
j_call: TRBJ2-1; v_call: TRBV19; cdr3_aa: CASRRGAYNEQFF
j_call: TRBJ2-3; v_call: TRBV6-2/TRBV6-3; cdr3_aa: CASSARLVADTQYF
j_call: TRBJ1-1; v_call: TRBV6-5; cdr3_aa: CASSYSRTALNTEAFF
j_call: TRBJ2-2; v_call: TRBV24-1; cdr3_aa: CATSETSLGTGELFF
j_call: TRBJ1-1; v_call: TRBV14; cdr3_aa: CASSQARYTLNTEAFF
j_call: TRBJ1-1; v_call: TRBV5-1; cdr3_aa: CASSLALSGPEAFF
j_call: TRBJ1-5; v_call: TRBV6-1; cdr3_aa: CASRRTDTSNQPQHF
j_call: TRBJ1-6; v_call: TRBV15; cdr3_aa: CATSRDRAGSPLHF
j_call: TRBJ2-1; v_call: TRBV29-1; cdr3_aa: CSVASGLAGGSEQFF
j_call: TRBJ1-5; v_call: TRBV7-8; cdr3_aa: CASSSTAGANQPQHF
j_call: TRBJ1-2; v_call: TRBV7-9; cdr3_aa: CASSLDRGYTF
j_call: TRBJ2-1; v_call: TRBV20-1; cdr3_aa: CSSSGREQFF
j_call: TRBJ2-3; v_call: TRBV10-2; cdr3_aa: CASSESGGGRVGTDTQYF
j_call: TRBJ2-4; v_call: TRBV28; cdr3_aa: CASGNRQNIQYF
j_call: TRBJ2-1; v_call: TRBV25-1; cdr3_aa: CASSAGGANGEQFF
j_call: TRBJ1-1; v_call: TRBV7-2; cdr3_aa: CASSFRVSNTEAFF
j_call: TRBJ1-1; v_call: TRBV6-5; cdr3_aa: CATTNRAEAFF
j_call: TRBJ2-3; v_call: TRBV9; cdr3_aa: CASSVGAGGQGSTDTQYF
j_call: TRBJ1-2; v_call: TRBV20-1; cdr3_aa: CSASRQGWGYTF
j_call: TRBJ2-1; v_call: TRBV14; cdr3_aa: CASSLQLADTYNEQFF
j_call: TRBJ1-1; v_call: TRBV18; cdr3_aa: CASSREQMNTEAFF
j_call: TRBJ1-6; v_call: TRBV14; cdr3_aa: CASSLEGPGVSPLHF
j_call: TRBJ2-7; v_call: TRBV5-1; cdr3_aa: CASSSGNYEQYF